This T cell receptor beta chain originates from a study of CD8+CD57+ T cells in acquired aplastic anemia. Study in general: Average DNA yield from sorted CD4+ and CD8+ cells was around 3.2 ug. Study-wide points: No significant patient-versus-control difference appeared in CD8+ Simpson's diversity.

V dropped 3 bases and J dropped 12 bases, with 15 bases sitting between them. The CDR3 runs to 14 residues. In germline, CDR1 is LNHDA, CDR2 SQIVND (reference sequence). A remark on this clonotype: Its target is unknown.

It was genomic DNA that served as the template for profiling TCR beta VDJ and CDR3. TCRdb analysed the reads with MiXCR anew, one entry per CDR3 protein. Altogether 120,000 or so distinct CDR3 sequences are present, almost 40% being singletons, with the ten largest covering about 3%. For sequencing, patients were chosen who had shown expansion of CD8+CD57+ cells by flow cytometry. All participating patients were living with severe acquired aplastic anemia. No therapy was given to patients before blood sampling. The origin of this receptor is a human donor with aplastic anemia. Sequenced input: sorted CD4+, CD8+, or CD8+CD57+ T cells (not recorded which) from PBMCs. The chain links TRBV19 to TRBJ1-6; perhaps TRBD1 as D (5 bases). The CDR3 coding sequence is TGTGCCAGTAGTATGATGGTAGAGGGGCTACCCCTCCACTTT. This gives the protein CASSMMVEGLPLHF.